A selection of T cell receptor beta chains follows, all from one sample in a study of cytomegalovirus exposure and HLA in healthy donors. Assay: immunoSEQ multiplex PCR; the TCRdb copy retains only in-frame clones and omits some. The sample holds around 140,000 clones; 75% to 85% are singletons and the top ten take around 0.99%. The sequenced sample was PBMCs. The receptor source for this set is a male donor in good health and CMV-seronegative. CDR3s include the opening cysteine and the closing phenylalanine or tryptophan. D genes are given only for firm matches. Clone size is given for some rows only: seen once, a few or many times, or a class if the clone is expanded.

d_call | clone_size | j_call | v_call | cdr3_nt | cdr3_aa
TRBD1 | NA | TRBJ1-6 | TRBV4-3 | TGCGCCAGCAGCCATGGAAGGACAGGGCATAATTCACCCCTCCACTTT | CASSHGRTGHNSPLHF
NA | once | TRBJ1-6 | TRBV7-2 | TGTGCCAGCAGCTTCGCCCGACAGTCCTATAATTCACCCCTCCACTTT | CASSFARQSYNSPLHF
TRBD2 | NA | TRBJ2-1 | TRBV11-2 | TGTGCCAGCAGTCTGGGGGGGGATGATGAGCAGTTCTTC | CASSLGGDDEQFF
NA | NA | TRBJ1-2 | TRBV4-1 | TGCGCCAGCAGCCAAGATCCAGGACAGAACTATGGCTACACCTTC | CASSQDPGQNYGYTF
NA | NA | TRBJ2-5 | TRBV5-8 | TGTGCCAGCAGCCCCGGGATCCTCGAGACGCAGTACTTC | CASSPGILETQYF
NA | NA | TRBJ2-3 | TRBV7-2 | TGTGCCAGCAGCCGCTTTGTAGGGGGGGCCCCAGATACGCAGTATTTT | CASSRFVGGAPDTQYF
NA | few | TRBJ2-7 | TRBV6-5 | TGTGCCAGCAGCAGGGGTTTCTCCTACGAGCAGTACTTC | CASSRGFSYEQYF
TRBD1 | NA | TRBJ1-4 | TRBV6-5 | TGTGCCAGCACCACAGGGGGTATAAGTGAAAAACTGTTTTTT | CASTTGGISEKLFF
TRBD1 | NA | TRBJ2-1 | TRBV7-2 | TGTGCCAGCATTCCCGGGACAGGGAACAATGAGCAGTTCTTC | CASIPGTGNNEQFF
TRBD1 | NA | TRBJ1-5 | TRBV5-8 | TGTGCCAGCAGCTCCGGACAGGGTAATCAGCCCCAGCATTTT | CASSSGQGNQPQHF
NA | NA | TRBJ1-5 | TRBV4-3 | TGCGCCAGCAGCCAAGAGTACAGTCACAATCAGCCCCAGCATTTT | CASSQEYSHNQPQHF
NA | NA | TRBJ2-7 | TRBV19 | TGTGCCAGTAGTATCTCGGGGAACTACGAGCAGTACTTC | CASSISGNYEQYF
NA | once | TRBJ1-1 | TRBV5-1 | TGCGCCAGCACCGCGGGAAATGAAGCTTTCTTT | CASTAGNEAFF
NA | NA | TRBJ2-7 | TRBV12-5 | TGTGCTAGTGGTTTGACTCCCTACGAGCAGTACTTC | CASGLTPYEQYF
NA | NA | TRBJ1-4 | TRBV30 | TGTGCCTGGAGTTTGGGGGGACGGGAAAAACTGTTTTTT | CAWSLGGREKLFF
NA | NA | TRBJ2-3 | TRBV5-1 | TGCGCCAGCAGCGAACCGAAGGCAGGTGGGACAGATACGCAGTATTTT | CASSEPKAGGTDTQYF
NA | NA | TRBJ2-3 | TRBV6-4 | TGTGCCAGCAGTGAGACACACAGCACAGATACGCAGTATTTT | CASSETHSTDTQYF
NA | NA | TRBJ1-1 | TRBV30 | TGTGCCTGGAGTTCGACAGGTGTGGGCACTGAAGCTTTCTTT | CAWSSTGVGTEAFF
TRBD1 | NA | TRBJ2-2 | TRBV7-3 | TGTGCCAGCAGCTCCCGGGACAGGTGGAAAGACACCGGGGAGCTGTTTTTT | CASSSRDRWKDTGELFF
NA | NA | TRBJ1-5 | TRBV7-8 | TGTGCCAGCAGCTCGCAGGTTCCGGATTTGCAGCCCCAGCATTTT | CASSSQVPDLQPQHF
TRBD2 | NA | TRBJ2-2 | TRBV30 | TGTGCCTGGAGTGTAACCCAGCGGGGGGGCCCCGGGGAGCTGTTTTTT | CAWSVTQRGGPGELFF
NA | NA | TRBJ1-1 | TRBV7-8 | TGTGCCAGCAGCCGAGGGGGTGTCAGGGCTGAAGCTTTCTTT | CASSRGGVRAEAFF
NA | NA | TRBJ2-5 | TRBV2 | TGTGCCAGCAGCCGCGGGACCCAAGAGACCCAGTACTTC | CASSRGTQETQYF
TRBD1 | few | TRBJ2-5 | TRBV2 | TGTGCCAGCGGCACCGGGACAGGGGTTTTAGAGACCCAGTACTTC | CASGTGTGVLETQYF
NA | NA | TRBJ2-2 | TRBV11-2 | TGTGCCAGCAGCTCGTCCAGGGGACCCGGGGAGCTGTTTTTT | CASSSSRGPGELFF
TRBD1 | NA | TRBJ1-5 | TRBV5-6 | TGTGCCAGCAGCTTGTTGGGACAGGGTAATCAGCCCCAGCATTTT | CASSLLGQGNQPQHF
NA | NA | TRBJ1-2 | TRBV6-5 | TGTGCCAGCAGGCGGGGCGCCTATGGCTACACCTTC | CASRRGAYGYTF
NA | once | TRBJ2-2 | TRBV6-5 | TGTGCCAGCAGTTACAGGGCGGGGACCGGCGGGGAGCTGTTTTTT | CASSYRAGTGGELFF
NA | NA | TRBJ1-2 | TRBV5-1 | TGCGCCAGCAGCCCAAACCCCTCCGGGATGCTTCGGGGTGGCTACACCTTC | CASSPNPSGMLRGGYTF
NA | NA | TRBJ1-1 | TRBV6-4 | TGTGCCAGCAGTGACTCGGCAGAGAACACTGAAGCTTTCTTT | CASSDSAENTEAFF
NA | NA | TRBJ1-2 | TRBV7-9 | TGTGCCAGCAGCCCTGGGAGGGTCGGTGACTACACCTTC | CASSPGRVGDYTF
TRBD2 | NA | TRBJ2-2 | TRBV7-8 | TGTGCCAGCAGCTTACTAGCGGGGGACACCGGGGAGCTGTTTTTT | CASSLLAGDTGELFF
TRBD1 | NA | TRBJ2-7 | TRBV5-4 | TGTGCCAGCAGCTTTGGAGCAAGGACAGGGAGCCACGAGCAGTACTTC | CASSFGARTGSHEQYF
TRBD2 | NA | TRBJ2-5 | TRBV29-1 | TGCAGCGTTGATGAGGGAGGGGCAGGGACCCAGTACTTC | CSVDEGGAGTQYF
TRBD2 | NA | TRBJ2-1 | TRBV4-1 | TGCGCCAGCAGCCAGGCTTCACGTAGCGGGGGGACCTTCTTC | CASSQASRSGGTFF
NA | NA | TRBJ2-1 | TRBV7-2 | TGTGCCAGCAGCCCCCCGGGGGGCGAGCAGTTCTTC | CASSPPGGEQFF
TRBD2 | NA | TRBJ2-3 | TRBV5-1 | TGCGCCAGCAGCTGGGGGGGTGCTAGAGATACGCAGTATTTT | CASSWGGARDTQYF
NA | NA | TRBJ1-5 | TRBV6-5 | TGTGCCAGCAGTTACTCTATGGACATAAGGAATCAGCCCCAGCATTTT | CASSYSMDIRNQPQHF